The 25 T cell receptor beta chains listed next were all sequenced from one sample in a study of cytomegalovirus exposure and HLA in healthy donors. Only in-frame clones appear in the TCRdb table, and some are missing; sequencing was by immunoSEQ multiplex PCR. Found here are about 180,000 clones, roughly 85% of them singletons; the top ten hold approximately 15%. Sequenced input: PBMCs. These receptors were taken from a man between 18 and 35 years old in good health and CMV-seropositive.

This clone appeared once. The gene calls are TRBV11-2 and TRBJ2-7; D is possibly TRBD2 (7 bases). CDR1 is SGHAT, CDR2 FQNNGV, per germline. Trimming pared 8 bases from V and 6 bases from J, leaving 11 bases between. CDR3 length equals 11 residues. The CDR3 sequence: CASGRGGEQYF. The CDR3 nucleotides are TGTGCCAGCGGAAGGGGGGGCGAGCAGTACTTC.

This chain links TRBV30 with TRBJ2-3; tentative D call: TRBD2 (6 bases). The CDR3 totals 16 residues. Trimming stripped 1 base from V and 0 bases from J, with 14 bases between. Germline CDR1 reads GTSNPN; CDR2 reads SVGIG (reference sequence). DNA of the CDR3: TGTGCCTGGAGTGACAAGAGGCGGGGAAGCACAGATACGCAGTATTTT. The encoded protein is CAWSDKRRGSTDTQYF.

This clone is a singleton in its sample. The chain is built from TRBV12-5 and TRBJ1-2, with D unresolved. V was cut by 5 bases and J by 1 base, with 5 bases left in between. The CDR3 totals 12 residues. Per germline, CDR1 LGHNT and CDR2 FRNRAP. DNA of the CDR3: TGTGCTAGTGGTGAGGTTAACTATGGCTACACCTTC. It codes for CASGEVNYGYTF. The complete variable domain, with remaining parts taken from reference TRBV12-5 and TRBJ1-2, reads DARVTQTPRHKVTEMGQEVTMRCQPILGHNTVFWYRQTMMQGLELLAYFRNRAPLDDSGMPKDRFSAEMPDATLATLKIQPSEPRDSAVYFCASGEVNYGYTFGSGTRLTVV.

The rearrangement joins TRBV6-5 to TRBJ1-2; the D gene is possibly TRBD1 (6 bases). The germline V and J ends were trimmed by 6 bases and 8 bases, with 22 bases remaining between them. Germline V gene sequence: CDR1 MNHEY, CDR2 SVGAGI. This CDR3 comprises 15 residues. The CDR3 DNA reads TGTGCCAGCAGCTCCGGGACAACGGTATTTGGAGGCTACACCTTC. It translates to CASSSGTTVFGGYTF.

V and J are TRBV27 and TRBJ2-5; TRBD2 is a possible D gene (6 bases). The V and J ends lost 9 bases and 4 bases respectively, with 21 bases between them. CDR1 is MNHEY and CDR2 is SMNVEV in the germline V gene (reference sequence). This CDR3 comprises 15 residues. The CDR3: CASRTGVIDGETQYF. DNA of the CDR3: TGTGCCAGTCGAACGGGGGTCATAGATGGAGAGACCCAGTACTTC.

The chain recombines TRBV11-2 with TRBJ2-1; TRBD1 matches 9 bases. The germline V gene has CDR1 SGHAT and CDR2 FQNNGV. The CDR3 totals 16 residues. V dropped 4 bases and J dropped 12; count of bases not matched to a gene: 16. The CDR3 region is CASSYLGQGRIRRQFF. The CDR3 DNA reads TGTGCCAGCAGCTACTTGGGACAGGGAAGGATTCGAAGGCAGTTCTTC.

The chain links TRBV7-9 to TRBJ2-2; TRBD1 might be the D (5 bases). CDR1 is SEHNR and CDR2 is FQNEAQ in the germline V gene (reference sequence). V was cut by 1 base and J by 15 bases, with 24 bases left in between. The CDR3 loop spans 16 amino acids. In DNA form, the CDR3 reads TGTGCCAGCAGCTTAGGGCCCCAGGGTTCCTACCTCGAGGTGTTTTTT. Protein sequence: CASSLGPQGSYLEVFF.

The chain is built from TRBV5-1 and TRBJ2-1; possible D gene TRBD1, 6 bases. Germline assignment: CDR1 SGHRS and CDR2 YFSETQ. This CDR3 comprises 12 residues. V was shortened by 3 bases and J by 10 bases, with 11 bases between the two germline ends. The CDR3 bases are TGCGCCAGCAGCTCAGGGGTCAGCGAGCAGTTCTTC. Amino acid sequence: CASSSGVSEQFF.

V is TRBV5-4 and J is TRBJ1-1, with a tentative D call TRBD1 (5 bases). The CDR3 is 17 amino acids. Germline CDR1 and CDR2: SGHNT and YYREEE (reference sequence). V lost 0 bases to trimming and J lost 0 bases, with 15 bases between them. CDR3: CASSLDEPSGMNTEAFF. CDR3 nucleotide sequence: TGTGCCAGCAGCTTGGACGAACCCTCAGGGATGAACACTGAAGCTTTCTTT.

The chain joins TRBV5-1 to TRBJ1-2; 8 bases are a match to TRBD1. The CDR3 is 14 residues long. V trimming: 3 bases; J trimming: 5 bases; junction bases outside the gene matches: 6. CDR1 is SGHRS, CDR2 YFSETQ, per germline. The CDR3 DNA reads TGCGCCAGCAGCTATGACAGGGGTCGTTATGGCTACACCTTC. Translated, it gives CASSYDRGRYGYTF.

This clone was picked up a small number of times. V usage is TRBV19 and J usage is TRBJ1-5; D is unclear. The germline V and J ends were trimmed by 3 bases and 0 bases, with 9 bases remaining between them. The germline CDR1 and CDR2 sequences are LNHDA and SQIVND (reference sequence). The CDR3 length is 15 residues. DNA of the CDR3: TGTGCCAGTAGTATCCCGGGGTATAGCAATCAGCCCCAGCATTTT. Translated: CASSIPGYSNQPQHF.

The rearrangement uses TRBV13 and TRBJ1-2; unclear D gene. Trimming took off 2 bases at V and 1 base at J, with 11 bases between the two ends. This CDR3 has 15 amino acids. CDR1 and CDR2 (germline): PRHDT, FYEKMQ (reference sequence). The CDR3 loop is CASSLPLMNNYGYTF. CDR3 DNA: TGTGCCAGCAGCTTACCACTGATGAATAACTATGGCTACACCTTC.

The gene calls are TRBV27 and TRBJ2-1; weak D call: TRBD2 (5 bases). Deletions cut 0 bases from V and 11 bases from J, with 17 bases between. The CDR3 sequence is 15 residues long. Per the germline V gene, CDR1 is MNHEY and CDR2 is SMNVEV (reference sequence). DNA of the CDR3: TGTGCCAGCAGTTTATCTTCTAGCCTAATGTTTCAGCAGTTCTTC. Amino acid sequence: CASSLSSSLMFQQFF.

This chain links TRBV4-1 with TRBJ1-3; D unclear. CDR3 length: 16 amino acids. The germline V and J ends were trimmed by 0 bases and 0 bases, with 9 bases remaining between them. Per the germline V gene, CDR1 is MGHRA and CDR2 is YSYEKL. The CDR3 bases are TGCGCCAGCAGCCAAGAAATTAGGAGCTCTGGAAACACCATATATTTT. Translation: CASSQEIRSSGNTIYF.

The chain carries TRBV6-5 and TRBJ1-2; perhaps TRBD1 as D (5 bases). The CDR3 length is 13 residues. Trimming shortened V by 6 bases and J by 5 bases, and 13 bases separated the two germline ends. Germline V CDR1 and CDR2: MNHEY, SVGAGI. The DNA for the CDR3 is TGTGCCAGCAGACCCGACAGCCTATATGGCTACACCTTC. This gives the protein CASRPDSLYGYTF.

This clone was detected only once. Germline is not matched at one junction end, which may reflect a read error. Within the sample, other DNA sequences also encode this same CDR3. This chain connects TRBV28 to TRBJ1-5; perhaps TRBD1 as D (5 bases). Germline CDR1 MDHEN, CDR2 SYDVKM. The CDR3 runs 14 residues. The CDR3 spells CASSPPGGRQPQHF. The CDR3 nucleotides are TGTGCCAGCAGTCCCCCAGGAGGGAGACAGCCTCAGCATTTT.

This chain's CDR3 is CASSDTSSWVREQFF. Here the CDR3 DNA reads TGTGCCAGCAGTGATACTAGCTCGTGGGTTCGTGAGCAGTTCTTC. V gene TRBV2 combines with J gene TRBJ2-1; D is possibly TRBD2 (6 bases). V was trimmed by 3 bases and J by 9 bases, leaving 18 bases between them. This CDR3 region has 15 residues. Per germline, CDR1 SNHLY and CDR2 FYNNEI. Supplemented by reference TRBV2 and TRBJ2-1, the full variable domain reads EPEVTQTPSHQVTQMGQEVILRCVPISNHLYFYWYRQILGQKVEFLVSFYNNEISEKSEIFDDQFSVERPDGSNFTLKIRSTKLEDSAMYFCASSDTSSWVREQFFGPGTRLTVL.

V is TRBV4-1 and J is TRBJ2-7; 8 bases agree with TRBD1. Per the germline V gene, CDR1 is MGHRA and CDR2 is YSYEKL. The CDR3 is 14 residues long. The J segment lost 4 bases and the V segment lost 4 bases, leaving 6 bases of the junction unmatched. Here the CDR3 reads CASSPRDRPYEQYF. CDR3 coding DNA: TGCGCCAGCAGCCCCCGGGACAGGCCGTACGAGCAGTACTTC.

V and J are TRBV29-1 and TRBJ1-2; perhaps TRBD1 as D (5 bases). V lost 6 bases to trimming and J lost 4 bases, with 15 bases between them. The CDR3 is 13 amino acids. Germline V lookup: CDR1 SQVTM, CDR2 ANQGSEA. The CDR3, as DNA: TGCAGCGTGGGGGAGGCTGGACTCTATGGCTACACCTTC. Translation gives CSVGEAGLYGYTF.

This sequence joins TRBV28 and TRBJ1-2; D is undetermined. Germline CDR1 reads MDHEN; CDR2 reads SYDVKM. The CDR3 totals 14 residues. Trimming shortened V by 4 bases and J by 8 bases, and 17 bases separated the two germline ends. CDR3 sequence reads: CASSSGRVLEGYTF. For the CDR3, the DNA is TGTGCCAGCAGTTCCGGGAGGGTCCTAGAGGGCTACACCTTC.

The chain combines TRBV14 with TRBJ2-3, with D possibly matching TRBD2 (5 bases). The V and J ends lost 1 base and 2 bases respectively, with 16 bases between them. This CDR3 is 17 amino acids long. CDR1 and CDR2 from the germline V gene are SGHDN and FVKESK. The CDR3 nucleotides read TGTGCCAGCAGCCAAGTTCCCCGGACGGGATTCACAGATACGCAGTATTTT. Translation gives CASSQVPRTGFTDTQYF.

This chain joins TRBV11-2 and TRBJ1-3; 7 bases match TRBD1. Germline assignment: CDR1 SGHAT and CDR2 FQNNGV. The CDR3 sequence is 16 residues long. V lost 5 bases, J lost 0 bases, and 7 bases stayed unmatched. The chain's CDR3 is CASSRGQSNSGNTIYF. CDR3 in DNA: TGTGCCAGCAGCCGGGGACAGTCTAACTCTGGAAACACCATATATTTT.

The V call is TRBV19, the J call TRBJ1-2, with 7 bases fitting TRBD1. The CDR3 sequence is 13 residues long. Germline lookup yields CDR1 LNHDA and CDR2 SQIVND (reference sequence). Germline trimming cut 8 bases from V and 4 bases from J; bases unmatched to any gene: 7. The CDR3 DNA is TGTGCCAGTGCAGACAGGGAGACCTATGGCTACACCTTC. It translates to CASADRETYGYTF.

This chain's CDR3 is CASSLTSGSRETQYF. The CDR3 bases are TGTGCCAGCAGCTTGACTAGCGGGAGTCGGGAGACCCAGTACTTC. The gene calls are TRBV13 and TRBJ2-5, with TRBD2 matching 12 bases. Germline CDR1 and CDR2: PRHDT and FYEKMQ (reference sequence). V lost 3 bases to trimming and J lost 5 bases; unmatched junction nucleotides: 4. The CDR3 is 15 residues long.

The chain combines TRBV7-8 with TRBJ2-7; 9 nucleotides line up with TRBD1. The trim removed 2 bases at V and 7 bases at J, leaving 6 bases unmatched. CDR3 length: 14 residues. Germline CDR1 and CDR2: SGHVS and FQNEAQ. The CDR3 bases are TGTGCCAGCAGCTTACAACCCGGGACAGGGGAGCAGTACTTC. Translating gives CASSLQPGTGEQYF.